One TCR beta chain is described in this entry. Its cognate antigen is unknown. V was trimmed by 1 base and J by 3 bases, leaving 10 bases between them. The CDR3 has 15 residues. Germline values: CDR1 MGHRA, CDR2 YSYEKL. PCR was performed using 60 Vbeta and 13 Jbeta primers. The method was immunoSEQ multiplex PCR; TCRdb's version includes in-frame clones alone and lacks a portion of them. The data hold some 140,000 clones, with over 50% observed a single time. These data are taken from a study of cytomegalovirus exposure and HLA in healthy donors. Study observations and caveats: When analyzed later, the rates of TCR association showed variation by HLA locus, with DRB1 the most and HLA-C the fewest.

Sequencing used PBMCs. The chain joins TRBV4-1 to TRBJ2-1; D is undetermined. The TCR comes from a human donor in good health. The CDR3 spells CASSQAPAGYNEQFF. DNA of the CDR3: TGCGCCAGCAGCCAAGCTCCCGCAGGCTACAATGAGCAGTTCTTC.